A selection of T cell receptor beta chains follows, all from one sample in a study of vaccination and CD4 T cells after COVID-19. TCRdb reanalysed the PCR reads using MiXCR and keeps one entry per CDR3 protein. Among some 20,000 distinct CDR3 sequences listed, around 64% were seen once. The source was CD4+ T cells from blood, collected after SARS-CoV-2 vaccination. These receptors were obtained from a human donor who had recovered from COVID-19. The CDR3 runs from the conserved cysteine through the conserved F or W. The D gene is left open where the match is weak. Some rows mark clone size as missing; the rest say once, few, many or name a class of expanded clone.

d_call,clone_size,cdr3_length,j_call,v_call,cdr3_nt,cdr3_aa
-,-,16,TRBJ1-6,TRBV27,TGTGCCAGCAGGAACGACGCCGGGACGGGCTTATTTCCCCTCCACTTT,CASRNDAGTGLFPLHF
-,-,12,TRBJ2-1,TRBV7-9,TGTGCCAGCAGCTTTGGGCTCAATGAGCAGTTCTTC,CASSFGLNEQFF
-,few,16,TRBJ2-1,TRBV21-1,TGTGCCAGCAGCAAAGAGAGGGAACAAAGCTACAATGAGCAGTTCTTC,CASSKEREQSYNEQFF
TRBD1,once,14,TRBJ2-2,TRBV7-9,TGTGCCAGCTCCCTCCCGCAGGGGGCCGGGGAGCTGTTTTTT,CASSLPQGAGELFF
-,-,12,TRBJ1-2,TRBV7-2,TGTGCCAGCAGCGAAAACTTACGAGGCTACACCTTC,CASSENLRGYTF
TRBD1,-,15,TRBJ1-2,TRBV19,TGTGCCAGTAGTATCCCGGGACAGGGGGGCTATGGCTACACCTTC,CASSIPGQGGYGYTF
-,once,15,TRBJ2-1,TRBV6-1,TGTGCCAGCAGTACCCAGCCGTCCCCTAGCAATGAGCAGTTCTTC,CASSTQPSPSNEQFF
-,-,19,TRBJ2-4,TRBV4-2,TGTGCCAGCAGCCAAGTTGTCGGGTTCGGGGGTACTGACAAAAACATTCAGTACTTC,CASSQVVGFGGTDKNIQYF
TRBD1,-,13,TRBJ1-5,TRBV30,TGTGCCTGGAGCACAGGGGGCAATCAGCCCCAGCATTTT,CAWSTGGNQPQHF
-,few,13,TRBJ2-2,TRBV6-2/TRBV6-3,TGTGCCAGCAGTTACAGGGACACCGGGGAGCTGTTTTTT,CASSYRDTGELFF
-,-,15,TRBJ1-6,TRBV5-4,TGTGCCAGCAGCAGACCCGACGGCTATAATTCACCCCTCCACTTT,CASSRPDGYNSPLHF
-,-,19,TRBJ1-1,TRBV6-1,TGTGCCAGCAGTGTCCATATCAGGGGCATGGGGAAGGTGGACACTGAAGCTTTCTTT,CASSVHIRGMGKVDTEAFF
-,-,11,TRBJ1-5,TRBV12-3/TRBV12-4,TGTGCCAGCAGTCAATCTCAGCCCCAGCATTTT,CASSQSQPQHF
TRBD1,once,16,TRBJ1-1,TRBV23-1,TGCGCCAGCAGTCAATCGGGACAGGGGCATACCACTGAAGCTTTCTTT,CASSQSGQGHTTEAFF
-,-,16,TRBJ2-1,TRBV6-2/TRBV6-3,TGTGCCAGCAGTTACGGGGCGCGAGGGGTATACAATGAGCAGTTCTTC,CASSYGARGVYNEQFF
-,-,14,TRBJ2-3,TRBV7-2,TGTGCCAGCAGCTTAGCTAGCGGCACAGATACGCAGTATTTT,CASSLASGTDTQYF
TRBD2,-,14,TRBJ2-2,TRBV6-2/TRBV6-3,TGTGCCAGCCGGACTAGCGGGAGTGTGGGGGAGCTGTTTTTT,CASRTSGSVGELFF
TRBD1,-,15,TRBJ2-1,TRBV5-4,TGTGCCAGCAGCCCGCGGACAGGGGTATTAAATGAGCAGTTCTTC,CASSPRTGVLNEQFF
TRBD1,-,14,TRBJ2-7,TRBV6-1,TGTGCCAGCAGTCAAGGGACAGTTTCCTACGAGCAGTACTTC,CASSQGTVSYEQYF
TRBD1,few,14,TRBJ1-5,TRBV19,TGTGCCAGTAACATACAGGGGGGAAATCAGCCCCAGCATTTT,CASNIQGGNQPQHF
TRBD1,few,13,TRBJ1-1,TRBV15,TGTGCCAGGGACAGGGGTCCAAACACTGAAGCTTTCTTT,CARDRGPNTEAFF
-,few,14,TRBJ1-2,TRBV19,TGTGCCAGTAGTATAGCCGGTGCTAACTATGGCTACACCTTC,CASSIAGANYGYTF
-,-,11,TRBJ1-2,TRBV29-1,TGCAGCGTTGCGGGCGAGGATGGCTACACCTTC,CSVAGEDGYTF
-,-,13,TRBJ1-5,TRBV20-1,TGCAGTGCTAGGGGCCAGGGCAATCAGCCCCAGCATTTT,CSARGQGNQPQHF
-,-,13,TRBJ1-5,TRBV6-1,TGTGCCAGCAGCATGCGGAGCAATCAGCCCCAGCATTTT,CASSMRSNQPQHF
TRBD1,-,13,TRBJ2-2,TRBV15,TGTGCCACCCACAGGGGGAACACCGGGGAGCTGTTTTTT,CATHRGNTGELFF
-,-,12,TRBJ2-7,TRBV28,TGTGCCAGCAGCGGGGGCCGAAACGAGCAGTACTTC,CASSGGRNEQYF
TRBD2,-,20,TRBJ2-7,TRBV12-3/TRBV12-4,TGTGCCAGCAGTTTAGCCCTCGGACAGGGTCGGCTAGCGGGAGTGTACGAGCAGTACTTC,CASSLALGQGRLAGVYEQYF
TRBD1,-,12,TRBJ2-1,TRBV12-3/TRBV12-4,TGTGCCAGCAGCTTTTGGGGACAGGCGCAGTTCTTC,CASSFWGQAQFF
TRBD1,once,15,TRBJ2-1,TRBV5-4,TGTGCCAGCAGCCCAGGGACAGACCCTTACAATGAGCAGTTCTTC,CASSPGTDPYNEQFF
-,-,12,TRBJ2-2,TRBV6-5,TGTGCCAGCAGTTACGGTTGGGGGGAGCTGTTTTTT,CASSYGWGELFF
TRBD1,-,17,TRBJ2-7,TRBV7-2,TGTGCCAGGGACGGGGTGACAGCGGGACAGGGTTTATACGAGCAGTACTTC,CARDGVTAGQGLYEQYF
TRBD2,-,16,TRBJ2-7,TRBV7-2,TGTGCCAGCAGCTTAGCCTCGCGGGAGGTGCGGCCCGAGCAGTACTTC,CASSLASREVRPEQYF
TRBD2,-,21,TRBJ2-4,TRBV4-3,TGCGCCAGCAGCCAACAATTAGGGGGACTAGCGGGAGTCAGGGCCAAAAACATTCAGTACTTC,CASSQQLGGLAGVRAKNIQYF
-,-,14,TRBJ2-5,TRBV10-3,TGTGCCATCAGTGAGACGGAGATCCAAGAGACCCAGTACTTC,CAISETEIQETQYF
-,-,14,TRBJ2-7,TRBV6-2/TRBV6-3,TGTGCCAGCAGTTATAGCGGCCACTCCTACGAGCAGTACTTC,CASSYSGHSYEQYF
TRBD2,-,17,TRBJ2-6,TRBV24-1,TGTGCCACCGGAGCCGGGACTATCAACTCTGGGGCCAACGTCCTGACTTTC,CATGAGTINSGANVLTF
-,-,13,TRBJ2-4,TRBV20-1,TGCAGTGCTAGAGGGGGGGCAGGAACCATTCAGTACTTC,CSARGGAGTIQYF
-,once,14,TRBJ1-1,TRBV6-2/TRBV6-3,TGTGCCAGCACCCCGATGGGGCTGAACACTGAAGCTTTCTTT,CASTPMGLNTEAFF
-,-,14,TRBJ2-7,TRBV7-9,TGTGCCAGCAGCTTAGTTGACGGAAGATACGAGCAGTACTTC,CASSLVDGRYEQYF
-,-,12,TRBJ2-1,TRBV20-1,TGCAGTGCTAGGGTCGGCGAGGGTGAGCAGTTCTTC,CSARVGEGEQFF
-,few,12,TRBJ1-5,TRBV7-8,TGTGCCAGCAGCTTACCGGATCAGCCCCAGCATTTT,CASSLPDQPQHF
TRBD1,-,14,TRBJ1-6,TRBV20-1,TGCAGTGCTGGGGACAGGGCGAATAATTCACCCCTCCACTTT,CSAGDRANNSPLHF
-,-,15,TRBJ2-7,TRBV19,TGTGCCAGTAGTTTTACCGGACGACGGGGGTACGAGCAGTACTTC,CASSFTGRRGYEQYF
TRBD1,few,15,TRBJ2-5,TRBV20-1,TGCAGTGCCTACACACTTCGGGACAGCGCGGAGACCCAGTACTTC,CSAYTLRDSAETQYF
-,-,16,TRBJ2-7,TRBV5-1,TGCGCCAGCAGCGGTACACAGGGCCATTCCTCCTACGAGCAGTACTTC,CASSGTQGHSSYEQYF
TRBD1,-,15,TRBJ2-5,TRBV5-1,TGCGCCAGCAGCCAAGACGGACAGGGTAGGGAGACCCAGTACTTC,CASSQDGQGRETQYF
TRBD1,-,14,TRBJ2-7,TRBV6-1,TGTGCCAGCAGCCGCGGGACAGGGCAAAACGAGCAGTACTTC,CASSRGTGQNEQYF
TRBD1,few,15,TRBJ2-5,TRBV7-9,TGTGCCAGCAGCCCGACACAGGGGCGCGGGGAGACCCAGTACTTC,CASSPTQGRGETQYF
TRBD1,few,14,TRBJ2-5,TRBV2,TGTGCCAGCATCAAGGACAGGGGGTTAGAGACCCAGTACTTC,CASIKDRGLETQYF
TRBD2,-,17,TRBJ2-2,TRBV7-9,TGTGCCAGCAGCTTACCTATTAGCGGGAGATTGGTCGGGGAGCTGTTTTTT,CASSLPISGRLVGELFF
-,-,14,TRBJ2-1,TRBV24-1,TGTGCCACAAGAACAGGGTTCCCCTACAATGAGCAGTTCTTC,CATRTGFPYNEQFF
TRBD1,once,14,TRBJ1-2,TRBV28,TGTGCCAGCAGTCCCGACAGGGGGGCCTATGGCTACACCTTC,CASSPDRGAYGYTF
TRBD2,-,17,TRBJ2-7,TRBV6-5,TGTGCCAGCAGTTACTCGCCAATACTAGCGGGAGAAAACGAGCAGTACTTC,CASSYSPILAGENEQYF
-,-,12,TRBJ2-5,TRBV7-2,TGTGCCAGCAGCTGGACAGAGGAGACCCAGTACTTC,CASSWTEETQYF